This TCR beta chain was profiled in a study of cytomegalovirus exposure and HLA in healthy donors. General study results and limits: A subsequent analysis found that TCR clusters from the first cohort also tended to co-occur in the roughly 120 validation repertoires, with around 94% of cluster scores above 0. Confirmation in vitro established that a few CMV-associated chains were specific for CMV antigens. Researchers catalogued roughly 170 TCR beta chains as cytomegalovirus-associated.

Trimming cost V 5 bases and J 6 bases, with 13 bases left between them. The germline gives CDR1 SGHAT, CDR2 FQDESV (reference sequence). This CDR3 comprises 13 residues. Note on this clone: The antigen is not known.

Here immunoSEQ multiplex PCR was the method, and the copy in TCRdb shows in-frame clones only, minus some. Here the sample spans about 160,000 clones, roughly nine tenths being singletons. The sample comprised PBMCs. The chain employs TRBV11-1 and TRBJ1-2, with D hard to call. This receptor was taken from a woman under 40 in good health and CMV-seronegative. The CDR3 coding sequence is TGTGCCAGCAGCCCAATGGCGTTTCATGGCTACACCTTC. The encoded protein is CASSPMAFHGYTF.